This TCR beta chain was recovered during a study of T cell repertoires in cytomegalovirus infection. Overall study context: CMV infection together with matching HLA type was indicated by public TCR beta signatures.

Points on this clonotype: The antigen is not known.

Study-wide findings and caveats: In two of eight donors, the top clonotype was HLA-C-restricted CMV-specific. Summed public TCR beta family frequency identified CMV carriers bearing the relevant HLA.

TCRdb analysed the reads with MiXCR anew, one entry per CDR3 protein. This sample has more than 150,000 distinct CDR3 sequences, with about a sixth found just once. The specimen sequenced was CD8+ T cells from PBMCs. This receptor was taken from a human donor in good health (CMV status not recorded). Some clones in this sample may be carry-over from other donors' samples.

In nucleotides, the CDR3 is TGTGCCAGCAGTTCTATAGTTGAGACCCAGTACTTC. Translation gives CASSSIVETQYF. The rearrangement uses TRBV28 and TRBJ2-5; no clear D. The CDR3 is made up of 12 amino acids. CDR1 MDHEN and CDR2 SYDVKM come from the germline V gene. Deletions cut 4 bases from V and 5 bases from J, with 8 bases between.